Listed below are T cell receptor beta chains from one sample, sequenced in a study of T cells after yellow fever vaccination. TCRdb used MiXCR to reprocess the 5' RACE reads, holding one entry per CDR3 protein. The sample holds 30,000 to 40,000 distinct CDR3 sequences, 6.6% seen once. The sequencing used PBMCs, either bulk or a sorted T-cell subset (CD4+, CD8+, memory, or dextramer-sorted; not recorded which), collected on the day of the first yellow fever vaccination. These receptors were collected from a man younger than 35 who received the YFV17D yellow fever vaccine. The conserved cysteine and the conserved F or W are not part of the CDR3 here.

TRBV3-1	TRBJ2-1	13	ASSHQTSAYNEQF
TRBV12-3/TRBV12-4	TRBJ2-7	9	ASKRAYEQY
TRBV5-5	TRBJ1-1	10	ASSLAEREAF
TRBV12-3/TRBV12-4	TRBJ2-3	13	ASSWGGYSTDTQY
TRBV6-2/TRBV6-3	TRBJ1-1	15	ASSRSSLSNRDREAF
TRBV21-1	TRBJ1-1	15	ASSKWTGPHEDTEAF
TRBV7-9	TRBJ2-3	12	ASSFGVNTDTQY
TRBV6-5	TRBJ1-1	13	ASSFSQGRSTEAF
TRBV7-9	TRBJ1-4	14	ASSFWVGPADEKLF
TRBV7-2	TRBJ2-3	14	ASSQRWAGGGDTQY
TRBV6-4	TRBJ2-3	12	ASSAIGGTDTQY
TRBV20-1	TRBJ2-1	17	SAKTLYAPGTSNGNEQF
TRBV7-3	TRBJ2-3	13	ASSLAGGPADTQY
TRBV13	TRBJ2-3	12	ASSFARRSDTQY
TRBV12-3/TRBV12-4	TRBJ2-7	12	ASSLGGGRYEQN
TRBV5-1	TRBJ2-5	14	ASSIGLAGAQETQY
TRBV19	TRBJ2-2	12	ASSRGEDTGELF
TRBV2	TRBJ2-2	12	ASSLTGRSGELF
TRBV6-4	TRBJ2-1	10	ASSDGEVQQF
TRBV6-2/TRBV6-3	TRBJ2-5	13	ASSFRGAGFETQY
TRBV6-5	TRBJ1-6	12	ASSPGYYNSPLH
TRBV5-4	TRBJ1-1	13	ASSRVGGANTEAF
TRBV7-3	TRBJ2-5	11	ASSAGAQETQY
TRBV6-5	TRBJ1-2	11	ASSPGGRYGYT
TRBV4-2	TRBJ2-5	13	ASSQDYGGAETQY
TRBV10-3	TRBJ2-2	12	AISESRGTGELF
TRBV27	TRBJ1-6	14	ASSLLPGQGGSPLH
TRBV9	TRBJ2-2	14	ASSVSGGTNTGELF
TRBV7-6	TRBJ2-3	12	ASVLVGGSDTQY
TRBV29-1	TRBJ2-3	11	SVGEPPGDTQY
TRBV4-1	TRBJ1-5	12	ASSPREGNQPQH
TRBV6-1	TRBJ2-7	12	ASSAGTGRYEQY
TRBV12-3/TRBV12-4	TRBJ2-2	13	ASTILTPRAGELF
TRBV6-5	TRBJ2-3	15	ASRIGLAGGLTDTQY
TRBV4-2	TRBJ1-2	16	ASSQDSGAEQPRYGYT
TRBV12-3/TRBV12-4	TRBJ1-1	14	ASSLWAGGKNTEAF
TRBV2	TRBJ2-2	12	ASSERPHTGELF
TRBV10-2	TRBJ1-2	14	ASSEPTGTGTHGYT
TRBV6-2/TRBV6-3	TRBJ2-1	13	ASSKTSGGPHEQF
TRBV5-6	TRBJ2-6	13	ASSLGVSGANVLT
TRBV7-2	TRBJ2-3	12	ASRLAGSTDTQY
TRBV27	TRBJ1-2	12	ASSPSQGSGGYT
TRBV15	TRBJ2-3	13	ATSREDRATDTQY
TRBV4-2	TRBJ2-1	15	ASSPLNLAGEHNEQF
TRBV20-1	TRBJ1-6	10	SARVLSSPLH
TRBV6-5	TRBJ2-7	13	ASSSRGQEHYEQY
TRBV7-2	TRBJ2-1	14	ASSSRTGASYNEQF
TRBV20-1	TRBJ2-3	16	SAKHGLAGGRGTDTQY
TRBV28	TRBJ2-5	13	ASSLRGLDLGTQY
TRBV7-7	TRBJ2-5	12	ASSLAGAQETQY
TRBV5-6	TRBJ2-2	16	ASSKLPSPGTGAGELF
TRBV7-9	TRBJ1-1	13	ASSLGWDNNTEAF
TRBV4-3	TRBJ1-5	11	ASSQEIRSTQH
TRBV7-9	TRBJ2-5	13	ASSSTGTPAKTQY